This T cell receptor beta chain was sequenced in a study of vaccination and CD4 T cells after COVID-19 (dated by TCRdb to the early 2020s). Broadly, across the study: Convalescent patients had a positive SARS-CoV-2 result on nasal swab PCR, and of these patients, some 10 had mild disease and one had severe disease. The convalescent cohort comprised six males and four females, including two Hispanic individuals, seven Caucasians, two Asians and one multiracial person. Post-COVID blood samples were collected from convalescent patients a median of about 92 days after diagnosis, with a range of roughly 35 to 170 days. The spike-specific CD4+ TCR repertoire was compared before and after mRNA vaccination in over 9 COVID-19 convalescent patients and a handful of infection-naive healthy vaccine recipients. The cultures were stimulated with overlapping spike peptide pools from SARS-CoV-2 and from the common cold coronaviruses HCoV-NL63, HCoV-OC43 and HCoV-229E. Participants received two doses of either the Pfizer-BioNTech BNT162b2 vaccine (n=8) or the Moderna mRNA-1273 vaccine (n=2). Post-vaccine blood samples were taken a median of about 77 days after the second vaccine dose, with a range of roughly 14 to 250 days. Control cultures used a CEFX viral epitope pool as positive control, an HIV-1 Nef peptide pool as negative control, or no peptide.

What the work shows at the level of the full study, not this receptor alone: Nearly all vaccine-specific clones in convalescent patients (304 of 307) were mono-reactive for SARS-CoV-2 spike rather than cross-reactive with common cold coronaviruses. Among convalescent patients, a median approximately 88% of the SARS-CoV-2-reactive clones seen after vaccination appeared only after vaccination, which suggests priming specific to the vaccine. The study included relatively few convalescent patients and did not analyze early timepoints after natural infection. An increase in the median number of SARS-CoV-2-reactive clonotypes from around 20 after infection to 38 after vaccination was observed, but the change was not found to be significant.

Library method: PCR. DNA from cultured CD4+ T cells was subjected to TCR sequencing with the Oncomine TCR Beta short-read assay at the Johns Hopkins FTIC core. The QIAamp micro DNA kit was used to extract genomic DNA from the cultured CD4+ T cells. Oncomine TCR Beta libraries from cultured CD4+ T cells were pooled with unique dual indexes and sequenced on an Illumina iSeq 100. In the source study's methods: Non-productive sequences were removed, and CDR3s that did not start with C, did not end with F or W, or were shorter than 7 amino acids were discarded. The MANAFEST web application identified antigen-specific clonotypes by comparing peptide-stimulated wells against reference wells and other culture wells. An FDR below 0.05, an odds ratio above 5, and a productive frequency above 0.1% in at least two of three replicate wells were required for clones to be considered positive. Clonotypes that were significantly expanded in both SARS-CoV-2 spike wells and at least one common cold coronavirus spike condition were defined as cross-reactive. CDR3 homology was assessed with Levenshtein distances (stringdist) and unrooted phylogenetic trees (ape) in R version 3.6.1. TCRdb passed the public sequencing reads through fastp at Q25 and MiXCR, retaining productive beta sequences. All rows with the same CDR3 protein become a single entry with the most common DNA and genes. These V and J calls are TCRdb output, not the study's own analysis. This sample comprises about 10,000 distinct CDR3 sequences, approximately 60% of them detected only once. The top ten clonotypes cover roughly 33% of the sample.

This clonotype was seen a few times. Its binding antigen is unknown. The input lacks base qualities; no much larger clone sits a single base away. According to the study, the label for this sample's treatment or condition signals: roughly 10-day PBMC culture with coronavirus spike peptide pools or control peptides (ViraFEST assay). The study used the ViraFEST assay, which expanded antigen-specific T cells with peptide pools and then identified expanded clonotypes by TCR sequencing. The positive SARS-CoV-2 PCR tests of the convalescent patients were dated from March to December 2020, before the Alpha, Beta and Delta variants emerged in the United States. Under 2.5 million PBMCs per well were cultured in IMDM with roughly 5% human AB serum and approximately 10 IU/ml IL-2, plus 10 ug/ml peptide pools. On days 3 and 7, half of the culture medium was replaced with fresh IL-2-containing medium. After approximately 11 days of culture, CD4+ T cells were isolated by negative selection with the EasySep CD4+ T cell isolation kit. Ficoll-Paque Plus gradient centrifugation was used to isolate PBMCs from whole blood, and the isolated PBMCs were then either used fresh or cryopreserved at -140C. In general, triplicate wells were set up for every culture condition.

The CDR3 starts with the cysteine, ends with the phenylalanine, and has 15 residues. The entry retains the CDR3 DNA only, 45 bases that are in frame from base 1. Via the germline V gene, CDR1 is MNHNS and CDR2 SASEGT. Trimming takes 7 bases from V and 0 bases from J, and the germline ends sit 10 bases apart. The sample taken for sequencing was CD4+ T cells from blood, cultured in vitro. This TCR derives from a human donor who had recovered from COVID-19. The chain couples TRBV6-1 to TRBJ1-6, and possibly TRBD1, on 5 matching bases. The CDR3 in this case is CASIQGSSYNSPLHF. The nucleotide sequence is given as TGTGCCAGCATTCAGGGCAGCTCCTATAATTCACCCCTCCACTTT.